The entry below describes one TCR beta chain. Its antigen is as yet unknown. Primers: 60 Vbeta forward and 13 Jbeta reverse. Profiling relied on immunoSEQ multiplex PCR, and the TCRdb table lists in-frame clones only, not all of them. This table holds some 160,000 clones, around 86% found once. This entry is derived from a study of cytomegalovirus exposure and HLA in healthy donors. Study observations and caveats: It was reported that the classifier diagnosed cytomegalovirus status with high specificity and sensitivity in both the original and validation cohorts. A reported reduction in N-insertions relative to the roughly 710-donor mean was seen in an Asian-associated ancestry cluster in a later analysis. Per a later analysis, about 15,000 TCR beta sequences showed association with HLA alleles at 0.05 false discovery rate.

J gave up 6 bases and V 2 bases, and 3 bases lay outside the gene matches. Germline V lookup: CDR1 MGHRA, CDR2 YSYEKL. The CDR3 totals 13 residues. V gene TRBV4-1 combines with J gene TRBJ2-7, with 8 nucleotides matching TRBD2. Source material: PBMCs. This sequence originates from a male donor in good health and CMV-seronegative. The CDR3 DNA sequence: TGCGCCAGCAGCCAAAAGCTAGCGGGCGAGCAGTACTTC. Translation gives CASSQKLAGEQYF.